The T cell receptor (beta chain) described here comes from a study of Tregs in tolerant kidney transplant recipients. Findings and limits, study-wide: Activated donor B cell expansion appeared to reveal the most relevant donor-specific TCRbeta repertoire.

The repertoire was sequenced with immunoSEQ multiplex PCR; TCRdb's copy has only in-frame clones and lacks some. The sample has about 110,000 clones, around 90% seen once. In regard to this clone: Its antigen is unknown.

The CDR3 has 13 residues. The V segment lost 4 bases and the J segment 8 bases; nucleotides outside the gene matches: 5. Per the germline V gene, CDR1 is SGHVS and CDR2 is FQNEAQ. Sample: CD4+ T cells from blood, taken before the transplant. V gene TRBV7-8 combines with J gene TRBJ1-2; 9 bases line up with TRBD1. The origin of this receptor is a human donor who received a combined kidney and bone marrow transplant. CDR3 DNA: TGTGCCAGCAGCTGGGACAGGGTCAGCGGCTACACCTTC. Its translation: CASSWDRVSGYTF.